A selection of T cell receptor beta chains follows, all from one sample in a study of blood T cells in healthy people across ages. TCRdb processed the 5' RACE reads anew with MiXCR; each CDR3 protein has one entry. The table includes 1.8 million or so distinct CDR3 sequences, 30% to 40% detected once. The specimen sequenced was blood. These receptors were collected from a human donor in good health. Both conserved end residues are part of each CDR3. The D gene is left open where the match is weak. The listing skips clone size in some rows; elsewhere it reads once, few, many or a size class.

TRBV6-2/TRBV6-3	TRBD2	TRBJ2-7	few	TGTGCCAGCAGTTACTGGTCTAGCGGGGGAAACTACGAGCAGTACTTC	CASSYWSSGGNYEQYF
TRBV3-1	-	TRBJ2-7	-	TGTGCCAGCAGCCAAGATCCCTCGGCGGGTTACGAGCAGTACTTC	CASSQDPSAGYEQYF
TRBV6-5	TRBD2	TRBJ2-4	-	TGTGCCAGCAGTTTCGGACTAGCGGTCCCGGGGGTGCAGTACTTC	CASSFGLAVPGVQYF
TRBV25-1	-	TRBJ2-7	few	TGTGCCATCCCACAGATTCAGAACAAGACCTACGAGCAGTACTTC	CAIPQIQNKTYEQYF
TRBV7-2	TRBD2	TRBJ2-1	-	TGTGCCAGCAGCTTAGCGCGAAGCGGGAAGAATGAGCAGTTCTTC	CASSLARSGKNEQFF
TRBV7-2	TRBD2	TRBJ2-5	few	TGTGCCAGCAACCCTAGCGGGGGGGCCCGAGAGACCCAGTACTTC	CASNPSGGARETQYF
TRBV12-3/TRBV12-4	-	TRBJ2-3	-	TGTGCCAGCAGTCGGACAGTCGGCGGAAATACGCAGTATTTT	CASSRTVGGNTQYF
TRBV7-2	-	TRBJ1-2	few	TGTGCCAGCAGCCATACAGCTAACTATGGCTACACCTTC	CASSHTANYGYTF
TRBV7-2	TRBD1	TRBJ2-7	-	TGTGCCAGCAGCGGATGGGACAGGGGGCCCGAGCAGTACTTC	CASSGWDRGPEQYF
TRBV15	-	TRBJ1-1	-	TGTGCCACCAGCTCGGAAGGGAACACTGAAGCTTTCTTT	CATSSEGNTEAFF
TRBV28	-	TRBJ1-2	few	TGTGCCAGCAGTTTTTTAACAGGGAACTATGGCTACACCTTC	CASSFLTGNYGYTF
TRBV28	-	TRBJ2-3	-	TGTGCCAGCAGTTTATTCGGAGAGGCAGATACGCAGTATTTT	CASSLFGEADTQYF
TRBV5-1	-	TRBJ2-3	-	TGCGCCAGCAGCTTGGTGGCACCAGCAAGGGATACGCAGTATTTT	CASSLVAPARDTQYF
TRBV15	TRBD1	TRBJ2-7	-	TGTGCCACCAGCAGTTGTCCGGGACAGGGTTGCGAGCAGTACTTC	CATSSCPGQGCEQYF
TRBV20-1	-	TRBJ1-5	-	TGCAGTGCTGGGAGGGACTCCTATCAGCCCCAGCATTTT	CSAGRDSYQPQHF
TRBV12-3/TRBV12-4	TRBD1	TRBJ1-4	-	TGTGCCAGCAGTTCCCGGACAGGGGTGAATGGTGAAAAACTGTTTTTT	CASSSRTGVNGEKLFF
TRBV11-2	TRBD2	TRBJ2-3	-	TGTGCCAGCAGCCCTCGAATAGCGGGGTTTGCAGATACGCAGTATTTT	CASSPRIAGFADTQYF
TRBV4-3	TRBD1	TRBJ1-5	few	TGCGCCAGCAGCCAAGAGAACAGGGGCGGGCAGCCCCAGCATTTT	CASSQENRGGQPQHF
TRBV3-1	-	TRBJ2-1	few	TGTGCCAGCAGCGACCCCTTCAATGAGCAGTTCTTC	CASSDPFNEQFF
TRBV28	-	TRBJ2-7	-	TGTGCCAGCAGCCCTATCGGACTCTCGTGCTACGAGCAGTACTTC	CASSPIGLSCYEQYF
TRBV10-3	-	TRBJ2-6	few	TGTGCCATCAGTGAGTCCGGGGGCGCGTACGCGCGGGAATCCGGGGCCAACGTCCTGACTTTC	CAISESGGAYARESGANVLTF
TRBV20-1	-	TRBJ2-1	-	TGCAGTGCTTCAAGGGGGTCTCGCCAATACAATAAGCAGTTCTTC	CSASRGSRQYNKQFF
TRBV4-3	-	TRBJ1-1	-	TGCGCCAGCAGCCGATATGCCCCGGGGGCAGAAGATTCGATGAACACTGAAGCTTTCTTT	CASSRYAPGAEDSMNTEAFF
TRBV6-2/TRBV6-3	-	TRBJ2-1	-	TGTGCCAGCAGCCAGAGCGTGGTAAGGGAGCAGTTCTTC	CASSQSVVREQFF
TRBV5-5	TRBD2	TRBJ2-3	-	TGTGCCAGCAGCTTGGCCTTTAGCGGGAGCACAGATACGCAGTATTTT	CASSLAFSGSTDTQYF
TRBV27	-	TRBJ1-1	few	TGTGCCAGCAGTTTCAGACAGAAGAACACTGAAGCTTTCTTT	CASSFRQKNTEAFF
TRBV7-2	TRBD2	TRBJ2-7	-	TGTGCCAGCAGCTTATCATCGGGGGGGACCCACGAGCAGTACTTC	CASSLSSGGTHEQYF
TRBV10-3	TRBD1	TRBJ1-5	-	TGTGCCATCAGTGTTGACGGGACAGGGAAAAATCAGCCCCAGCATTTT	CAISVDGTGKNQPQHF
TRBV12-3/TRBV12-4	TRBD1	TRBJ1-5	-	TGTGCCAGCAGTTCCGGGACAGGGGCGAGGGATCAGCCCCAGCATTTT	CASSSGTGARDQPQHF
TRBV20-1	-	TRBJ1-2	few	TGCAGTGCTTCGCCGACAGCTCTCTATGGCTACACCTTC	CSASPTALYGYTF
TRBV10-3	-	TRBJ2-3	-	TGTGCCATCAGGGATATTTTAGCAGCAGATACGCAGTATTTT	CAIRDILAADTQYF
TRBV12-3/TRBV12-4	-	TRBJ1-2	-	TGTGCCAGCAGTTTAATAAACGACCGGGTACGCTATGGCCACACCTTC	CASSLINDRVRYGHTF
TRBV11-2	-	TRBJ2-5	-	TGTGCCAGCAGCTTAGAGCTTTCCGGTGGGGGAAGGCAGTCTCCCTACAATGAGCAGTACTTC	CASSLELSGGGRQSPYNEQYF
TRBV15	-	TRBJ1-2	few	TGTGCCACCAGCAGAGATTTCGACAGCCTTCCCTATGGCTACACCTTC	CATSRDFDSLPYGYTF
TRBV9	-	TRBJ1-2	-	TGTGCCAGCAGCGTAGATGCGTTATTAGAAGTTAACTATGGCTACACCTTC	CASSVDALLEVNYGYTF
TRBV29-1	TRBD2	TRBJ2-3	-	TGCAGCGTTGGGGGGCGGGGGGGATCAGATACGCAGTATTTT	CSVGGRGGSDTQYF
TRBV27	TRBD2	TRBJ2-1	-	TGTGCCAGCAGTCAATTCGGACTAGCGGGGCGGTTCTTC	CASSQFGLAGRFF
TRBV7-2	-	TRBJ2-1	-	TGTGCCAGCAGCAACGGGGCTCCCGTCTACAATGAGCAGTTCTTC	CASSNGAPVYNEQFF
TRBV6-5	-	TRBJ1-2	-	TGTGCCAGCAGAGGAACGTGGACGGTGAACTATGGCTACACCTTC	CASRGTWTVNYGYTF
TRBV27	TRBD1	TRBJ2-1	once	TGTGCCAGCAGTTTATCGGACGGCAGGGGGAGCTCCTACAATGAGCAGTTCTTC	CASSLSDGRGSSYNEQFF